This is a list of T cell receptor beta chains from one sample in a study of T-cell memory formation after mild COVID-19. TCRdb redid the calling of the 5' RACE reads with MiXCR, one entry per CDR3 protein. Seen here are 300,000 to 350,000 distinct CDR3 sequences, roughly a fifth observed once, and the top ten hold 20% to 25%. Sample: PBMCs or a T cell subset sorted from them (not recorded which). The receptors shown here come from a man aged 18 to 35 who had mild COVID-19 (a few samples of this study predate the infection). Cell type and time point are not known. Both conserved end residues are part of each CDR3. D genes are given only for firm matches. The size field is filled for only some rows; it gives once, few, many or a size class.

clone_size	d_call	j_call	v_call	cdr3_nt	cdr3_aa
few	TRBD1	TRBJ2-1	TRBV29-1	TGCAGCGTTGAAGGGGACAGGGGGCCGAATGAGCAGTTCTTC	CSVEGDRGPNEQFF
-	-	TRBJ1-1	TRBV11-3	TGTGCCAGCAGCTTCTCTCAGGTGACTGAAGCTTTCTTT	CASSFSQVTEAFF
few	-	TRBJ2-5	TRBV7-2	TGTGCCAGCAGCTCCATAGCGCAGACCCAGTACTTC	CASSSIAQTQYF
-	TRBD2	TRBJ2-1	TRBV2	TGTGCCAGCAGTGAGGGACTAGCGGTCCCTCAGTTCTTC	CASSEGLAVPQFF
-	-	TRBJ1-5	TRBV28	TGTGCCAGTTACAGAGGCAATCAGCCCCAGCATTTT	CASYRGNQPQHF
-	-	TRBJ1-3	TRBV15	TGTGCCACCAGCCTCCTCCTTACGCCTGGAAACACCATATATTTT	CATSLLLTPGNTIYF
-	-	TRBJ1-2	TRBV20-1	TGCAGTGCTAGGACCCCCAACAATCTCTTC	CSARTPNNLF
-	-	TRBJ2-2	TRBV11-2	TGTGCCAGCAGCTTTCTTCTTCGGGGGGAGCTGTTTTTT	CASSFLLRGELFF
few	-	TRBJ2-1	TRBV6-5	TGTGCCAGCAGCCCGACCGTTTACTACAATGAGCAGTTCTTC	CASSPTVYYNEQFF
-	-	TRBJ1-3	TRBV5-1	TGCGCCAGCAGTTCCGCCGGACAGCCCTCTGGAAACACCATATATTTT	CASSSAGQPSGNTIYF
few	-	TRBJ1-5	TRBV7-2	TGTGCCAGCAGCTTTAGGGGGACACGGATGCAGCCCCAGCATTTT	CASSFRGTRMQPQHF
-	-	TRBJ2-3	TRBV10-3	TGTGCCATCAGTGGGGCCGCAGATACGCAGTATTTT	CAISGAADTQYF
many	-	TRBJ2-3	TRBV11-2	TGTGCCAGCAGCCCCCGATCGGATACGCAGTATTTT	CASSPRSDTQYF
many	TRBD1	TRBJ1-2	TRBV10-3	TGTGCCATCAGTGAAGGGGGCAGCTATGGCTACACCTTC	CAISEGGSYGYTF
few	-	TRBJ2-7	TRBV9	TGTGCCAGCAGCGTAGAAGGCGGGATGAACGAGCAGTACTTC	CASSVEGGMNEQYF
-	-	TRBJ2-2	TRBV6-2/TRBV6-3	TGTGCCAGCAGTTACGGGGCGAACACCGGGGAGCTGTTTTTT	CASSYGANTGELFF
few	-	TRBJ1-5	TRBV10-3	TGTGCCATCAGTGAGTCGAGTCAGGGACTGCCCCAGCATTTT	CAISESSQGLPQHF
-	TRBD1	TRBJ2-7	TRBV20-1	TGCAGTGCCAGTGGGGACAGGGCCTACGAGCAGTACTTC	CSASGDRAYEQYF
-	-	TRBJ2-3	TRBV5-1	TGCGCCAGCAGATGGGGGCCCACAGATACGCAGTATTTT	CASRWGPTDTQYF
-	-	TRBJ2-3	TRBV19	TGTGCCAGTACCCTGAGAGGGGCGGATACGCAGTATTTT	CASTLRGADTQYF
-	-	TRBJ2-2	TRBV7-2	TGTGCCAGCAGCTTAGTTTCGGGTCCCGGGGAGCTGTTTTTT	CASSLVSGPGELFF
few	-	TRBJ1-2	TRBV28	TGTGCCAGCAGTACCCAACAGCTCTATGGCTACACCTTC	CASSTQQLYGYTF
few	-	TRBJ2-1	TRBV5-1	TGCGCCAGCAGCTTGAGTGAGGGGGGCCCCGATGAGCAGTTCTTC	CASSLSEGGPDEQFF
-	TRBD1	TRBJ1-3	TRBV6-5	TGTGCCAGCAGCTCGCAGGGGGTTGGTGGAAACACCATATATTTT	CASSSQGVGGNTIYF
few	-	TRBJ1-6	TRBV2	TGTGCCCTCGGCGGGTTAAATTCACCCCTCCACTTT	CALGGLNSPLHF